This entry is about one TCR beta chain. Antigen: not known. The CDR3 covers 15 residues. The germline V and J ends were trimmed by 5 bases and 7 bases, with 18 bases remaining between them. The germline CDR1 and CDR2 sequences are DFQATT and SNEGSKA (reference sequence). Regarding time point: patch test 1, 2 weeks after DPC sensitization. Treatment given: therapeutic diphenylcyclopropenone sensitization with weekly scalp DPC. Every patch test was put on after a blood sample was taken. TCRdb recomputed calls from the RACE reads with MiXCR, one row per CDR3 protein. The table lists roughly 70,000 distinct CDR3 sequences, around a third of them singletons. The data stem from a study of human T cells and chemical hapten exposure. Study-level results: Counts of TCRs above 1 in 1000 frequency stayed unchanged with DPC sensitization.

The chain uses TRBV20-1 and TRBJ1-6, with a possible D match to TRBD1 (6 bases). This sequence originates from a middle-aged man with alopecia areata. Some clones in this sample may be carry-over from other donors' samples. This sample comprised whole blood, obtained in connection with sensitization to the hapten diphenylcyclopropenone (DPC). The CDR3, as DNA: TGCAGTGCTTCTCGAGGGACGGGGGGCAATTCACCCCTCCACTTT. This translates into CSASRGTGGNSPLHF.